These T cell receptor beta chains were read from a single sample in a study of T cell changes during pregnancy in multiple sclerosis. Assay used: immunoSEQ multiplex PCR; TCRdb lists only in-frame clones, some missing. Among fewer than 65,000 clones listed, about nine tenths were seen once. Specimen: peripheral blood, collected in the third trimester of pregnancy. These receptor sequences come from a female donor in good health, enrolled as a control in a pregnancy study. The CDR3 runs from the conserved cysteine through the conserved F or W. The D gene is left open where the match is weak. Clone size is shown for a subset of rows, as once, few, many or a class of expanded clone.

>TRBJ2-3|TRBD2|TRBV9|NA
CASSVGVAGGIDTQYF
TGTGCCAGCAGCGTAGGAGTAGCGGGAGGAATAGATACGCAGTATTTT
>TRBJ1-1|NA|TRBV27|few
CASCRLSSSTEAFF
TGTGCCAGCTGCCGACTGAGCTCGAGTACTGAAGCTTTCTTT
>TRBJ1-3|NA|TRBV19|NA
CASSSGTPGSGNTIYF
TGTGCCAGTAGTTCAGGAACCCCAGGCTCTGGAAACACCATATATTTT
>TRBJ1-2|NA|TRBV5-1|NA
CASSLGALWRDGYTF
TGCGCCAGCAGCTTGGGAGCCCTTTGGAGAGATGGCTACACCTTC
>TRBJ2-7|NA|TRBV4-2|NA
CASSQGEGSYEQYF
TGTGCCAGCAGCCAAGGAGAGGGCTCCTACGAGCAGTACTTC
>TRBJ1-5|NA|TRBV27|once
CASRLYSNQPQHF
TGTGCCAGCAGACTTTATAGCAATCAGCCCCAGCATTTT
>TRBJ2-5|TRBD2|TRBV15|NA
CATSREPTLGAGGPGTKTQYF
TGTGCCACCAGCAGAGAGCCAACTCTCGGAGCGGGGGGACCTGGGACCAAGACCCAGTACTTC
>TRBJ2-7|TRBD2|TRBV18|NA
CASSPASGAYEQYF
TGTGCCAGCTCACCTGCTAGCGGGGCCTACGAGCAGTACTTC
>TRBJ1-2|TRBD1|TRBV28|NA
CASSKPGQANYGYTF
TGTGCCAGCAGCAAACCGGGACAGGCTAACTATGGCTACACCTTC
>TRBJ2-3|TRBD2|TRBV4-2|NA
CASSQELAGDTDTQYF
TGTGCCAGCAGCCAAGAACTAGCGGGGGATACAGATACGCAGTATTTT
>TRBJ1-1|NA|TRBV28|NA
CASLRGTGEAFF
TGTGCCAGTTTAAGGGGGACCGGTGAAGCTTTCTTT
>TRBJ2-5|NA|TRBV11-2|NA
CASSSSPETQYF
TGTGCCAGCAGCTCGTCCCCAGAGACCCAGTACTTC
>TRBJ2-1|NA|TRBV7-2|NA
CASSPFGQFF
TGTGCCAGCAGCCCGTTCGGGCAGTTCTTC
>TRBJ2-7|TRBD2|TRBV18|NA
CASSPPGTPGGEQYF
TGTGCCAGCTCACCACCAGGCACACCGGGAGGGGAGCAGTACTTC
>TRBJ2-2|NA|TRBV2|NA
CASRGRGALFF
TGTGCCAGCAGGGGCCGGGGGGCGCTGTTTTTT
>TRBJ2-7|NA|TRBV28|NA
CASSPTASSISYEQYF
TGTGCCAGCAGTCCAACCGCATCTAGCATTTCCTACGAGCAGTACTTC
>TRBJ2-7|NA|TRBV5-1|NA
CASSLLVGGTEGGEQYF
TGCGCCAGCAGCTTACTAGTTGGGGGCACCGAAGGAGGCGAGCAGTACTTC
>TRBJ1-5|NA|TRBV19|NA
CASSIGGRDQPQHF
TGTGCCAGTAGTATCGGGGGTAGGGATCAGCCCCAGCATTTT
>TRBJ2-2|NA|TRBV11-3|NA
CASSSRGYTGELFF
TGTGCCAGCAGCTCTAGAGGGTACACCGGGGAGCTGTTTTTT
>TRBJ2-1|TRBD2|TRBV5-1|NA
CASSEGTSGRGVNEQFF
TGCGCCAGCAGCGAAGGGACTAGCGGGAGAGGCGTCAATGAGCAGTTCTTC
>TRBJ1-1|NA|TRBV27|NA
CASGLAGLNTEAFF
TGTGCCAGCGGCCTGGCGGGGTTGAACACTGAAGCTTTCTTT
>TRBJ2-3|TRBD2|TRBV7-8|NA
CASSHRPSGNTDTQYF
TGTGCCAGCAGCCATCGCCCTAGCGGGAATACAGATACGCAGTATTTT